This TCR beta chain was obtained from a study of Ad26.COV2.S vaccination and SARS-CoV-2 variants. Findings and caveats of the study: Substantial post-vaccination breadth of spike-specific CD8+ and CD4+ T cell responses was reported.

Per germline, CDR1 LGHDT and CDR2 YNNKEL (reference sequence). V shed 4 bases and J shed 6 bases, with 16 bases lying between them. This CDR3 has 14 amino acids. Method: immunoSEQ multiplex PCR; TCRdb's copy keeps in-frame clones and lacks some. The sample has about 350,000 clones; 92% are singletons. Details on this clone: Its antigen is undetermined.

This clonotype was sampled from a human donor who had recovered from COVID-19. Sequencing used peripheral blood, obtained after recovery from COVID-19. V and J are TRBV3-1 (or the pseudogene TRBV3-2) and TRBJ2-7; perhaps TRBD2 as D (6 bases). The chain's CDR3 is CASSPGTLLSEQYF. The CDR3 DNA is TGTGCCAGCAGCCCCGGGACTCTACTATCCGAGCAGTACTTC.